The 5 T cell receptor beta chains below all came from one sample that was sequenced in a study of cytomegalovirus exposure and HLA in healthy donors. The PCR made use of 60 Vbeta and 13 Jbeta primers. The data were produced by immunoSEQ multiplex PCR, yet TCRdb's version contains in-frame clones alone and is incomplete. The sample records about 190,000 clones, around 83% being singletons. Sequenced: PBMCs. The source is a woman between 45 and 60 years old in good health and CMV-seropositive.

The chain joins TRBV7-2 to TRBJ2-2; possibly TRBD2 for D (6 bases). Germline V gene sequence: CDR1 SGHTA, CDR2 FQGNSA. Trimming took off 5 bases at V and 7 bases at J, with 11 bases between the two ends. The CDR3 contains 13 residues. The CDR3 coding sequence is TGTGCCAGCAGCGCGGGACTTCGCGGGGAGCTGTTTTTT. Its translation is CASSAGLRGELFF. The whole variable domain, filled in from reference TRBV7-2 and TRBJ2-2, reads GAGVSQSPSNKVTEKGKDVELRCDPISGHTALYWYRQSLGQGLEFLIYFQGNSAPDKSGLPSDRFSAERTGGSVSTLTIQRTQQEDSAVYLCASSAGLRGELFFGEGSRLTVL.

This chain joins TRBV29-1 and TRBJ1-4; 7 positions agree with TRBD1. Losses at the gene ends were 7 bases for V and 4 bases for J; bases not matched to a gene: 9. Germline CDR1 reads SQVTM; CDR2 reads ANQGSEA. The CDR3 is 14 residues long. The CDR3 region is CSAKRGQNNEKLFF. The CDR3, as DNA: TGCAGCGCGAAAAGGGGACAGAATAATGAAAAACTGTTTTTT.

The gene calls are TRBV7-9 and TRBJ2-7; D is uncertain. The CDR3 spans 14 residues. The germline V gene has CDR1 SEHNR and CDR2 FQNEAQ (reference sequence). V lost 2 bases and J lost 0, with 8 bases in between. CDR3 nucleotide sequence: TGTGCCAGCAGCTTACGGTCGGTCTCCTACGAGCAGTACTTC. Translation: CASSLRSVSYEQYF.

This clone appeared a few times. The chain has TRBV18 and TRBJ1-1; 9 bases fit TRBD1. Germline lookup yields CDR1 KGHSH and CDR2 LQKENI. With 3 bases clipped from V and 0 bases from J, the junction kept 5 bases outside the gene matches. The CDR3 is 16 residues long. The CDR3 protein is CASSPGTGNMNTEAFF. CDR3 DNA: TGTGCCAGCTCACCGGGGACAGGGAACATGAACACTGAAGCTTTCTTT.

This clone occurred once. V gene TRBV10-3 combines with J gene TRBJ2-3; 11 bases align to TRBD2. V lost 2 bases and J lost 0; bases outside the gene matches: 16. The CDR3 contains 21 residues. The germline gives CDR1 ENHRY, CDR2 SYGVKD. CDR3 in amino acids: CAISEPSGGPMSFTSTDTQYF. The CDR3 region has the DNA TGTGCCATCAGTGAGCCTAGCGGGGGGCCCATGTCGTTTACTAGCACAGATACGCAGTATTTT.